This T cell receptor beta chain was identified during a study of CD8 T cells in ankylosing spondylitis. The CDR3 is made up of 14 amino acids. Trimming removed 3 bases at V and 4 bases at J, with 13 bases between. Germline V gene sequence: CDR1 MGHDK, CDR2 SYGVNS. Study-wide points: CD8+ disease-linked clones were present at relatively low frequencies in blood. Clones tied to disease were said to be significantly enriched in matched ankylosing spondylitis synovial fluid. Within ankylosing spondylitis blood, a TCR beta motif made up of fewer than ten highly homologous variants appeared to be characteristic.

There are a few counts of this clonotype. Its antigen is unknown. Libraries of TCR beta came from quantitative 5'-RACE with molecular barcodes. TCRdb redid the calling of the 5' RACE reads with MiXCR, one entry per CDR3 protein. The sample contains almost 45,000 distinct CDR3 sequences, 11% of which appear only once. The chain employs TRBV25-1 and TRBJ2-7; TRBD1 is a possible D gene (5 bases). This TCR came from a male donor with ankylosing spondylitis or in good health (not recorded which). Material for sequencing was blood, either unsorted or a sorted T cell fraction (not recorded which). CDR3 nucleotide sequence: TGTGCCAGCAGTGAGGTGGGGCTCAGGTACGAGCAGTACTTC. It yields the protein CASSEVGLRYEQYF.